The sequence of this TCR beta chain was determined in a study of blood T cells in healthy people across ages. V was pared by 0 bases and J by 10 bases, with 10 bases of the junction left unmatched. Per the germline V gene, CDR1 is SGHRS and CDR2 is YFSETQ. This CDR3 comprises 16 residues. This clonotype was counted a few times. Given a much more abundant clone one base away, this may be a read error. Using a J-beta primer mix together with a sample-barcoded 5' primer, a second PCR was run for roughly 7 to 11 cycles. MiXCR, applied by TCRdb to the 5' RACE reads, yields one record per CDR3 protein. The sample has some 900,000 distinct CDR3 sequences, more than 25% seen once; the top ten hold 15% to 20%.

The gene calls are TRBV5-1 and TRBJ2-1; 10 nucleotides align to TRBD2. Sequencing was carried out using blood. The TCR originated in a woman aged 80 or over in good health. CDR3 in DNA: TGCGCCAGCAGCTTGGGGACTAGCGGTGAAACCTACGAGCAGTTCTTC. Protein sequence: CASSLGTSGETYEQFF.